This T cell receptor (beta chain) was retrieved from a study of tumor and adjacent non-tumor tissue in lung cancer. Study-level information: The patients, around 9 men and roughly 5 women, were roughly 31 to 85 with stage I to III disease. Findings of the study overall: Shorter survival was associated with higher TCR diversity in tumors. Tumor tissue had significantly higher TCR diversity than normal lung.

The template was RNA from unsorted bulk tissue. Between August and November 2014, newly diagnosed, chemotherapy-naive lung cancer patients underwent thoracic surgery in China. A modified ARM-PCR protocol with three rounds of nested PCR amplified TCRbeta. TCRdb itself ran the multiplex PCR reads through MiXCR, one entry per CDR3 protein. The sample contains tens of thousands of distinct CDR3 sequences, under 70% of which appear only once. About this clonotype: Its antigen is as yet unknown. The junction differs from germline at one of its ends, possibly a read error.

This CDR3 has 17 amino acids. Per germline, CDR1 SEHNR and CDR2 FQNEAQ (reference sequence). The sequenced sample was lung tumor tissue. The rearrangement joins TRBV7-9 to TRBJ2-2; D gene unclear. The sequence was obtained from a woman in her 70s with non-small cell lung cancer. The DNA for the CDR3 is TGTACCAGCAGCACCCCTCCGAGACAAATGAACACCGGGGAGCTGTTTTTT. Residues: CTSSTPPRQMNTGELFF.